The 14 T cell receptor beta chains below were found in one sample sequenced in a study of Ad26.COV2.S vaccination and SARS-CoV-2 variants. Treatment noted: roughly 20 received Ad26.COV2.S at low or high dose, single or two shots; several received placebo; per-sample allocation not given. Vaccine and placebo recipients were sampled on day 63 after the first injection. Sequencing was performed with immunoSEQ multiplex PCR; in TCRdb, only in-frame clones are kept and a portion is missing. The table lists around 310,000 clones, almost 90% of them singletons. The sequencing here drew on peripheral blood, taken in a trial of Ad26.COV2.S vaccine versus placebo. Every receptor here comes from a person between 18 and 59 years old who received the Ad26.COV2.S COVID-19 vaccine or a placebo.

This chain uses TRBV11-2 with TRBJ1-1; D ambiguous. Germline CDR1 SGHAT, CDR2 FQNNGV. The V gene lost 1 base and the J gene lost 7 bases, with 10 bases spanning the gap. The CDR3 spans 13 residues. CDR3 amino acids: CASSLGTSDEAFF. In DNA form, the CDR3 reads TGTGCCAGCAGCTTAGGGACCTCTGATGAAGCTTTCTTT.

As for this clone: This same CDR3 is encoded by further DNA sequences in the sample. This chain links TRBV19 with TRBJ2-5, with D possibly being TRBD1 or TRBD2 (5 bases each). Germline CDR1 and CDR2: LNHDA and SQIVND (reference sequence). This CDR3 has 13 amino acids. Trimming removed 5 bases from V and 0 bases from J, with 7 bases in between. The CDR3 DNA sequence: TGTGCCAGTAGTGGGGGATACCAAGAGACCCAGTACTTC. Amino acids: CASSGGYQETQYF.

This clone was seen only a few times. The CDR3 sequence: CASRWQGSNQPQHF. The CDR3 DNA is TGTGCCAGCAGGTGGCAGGGCAGCAATCAGCCCCAGCATTTT. The chain carries TRBV6-6 and TRBJ1-5, with TRBD1 as a possible D gene (5 bases). Trimming pared 6 bases from V and 1 base from J, leaving 10 bases between. CDR1 is MNHNY, CDR2 SVGAGI, per germline (reference sequence). The CDR3 is 14 residues long.

The chain links TRBV5-8 to TRBJ1-1; D is uncertain. V lost 3 bases, J lost 9 bases, and 18 bases lay in between. Germline lookup yields CDR1 SGHTS and CDR2 YDEGEE. The CDR3 sequence is 14 residues long. The CDR3 region has the DNA TGTGCCAGCAGCTCTACCGATGGACTGCTAAAAGCTTTCTTT. Its translation: CASSSTDGLLKAFF. The full variable domain, in which reference TRBV5-8 and TRBJ1-1 provide the parts outside the CDR3, is EAGVTQSPTHLIKTRGQQATLRCSPISGHTSVYWYQQALGLGLQFLLWYDEGEERNRGNFPPRFSGRQFPNYSSELNVNALELEDSALYLCASSSTDGLLKAFFGQGTRLTVV.

The gene calls are TRBV18 and TRBJ1-4; D is ambiguous. This CDR3 comprises 20 residues. The germline V gene encodes CDR1 KGHSH and CDR2 LQKENI. Deletions cut 4 bases from V and 4 bases from J, with 28 bases between. The CDR3 sequence: CASSRRGPVGYPTYNEKLFF. DNA of the CDR3: TGTGCCAGCTCACGAAGAGGACCGGTAGGGTATCCAACGTATAATGAAAAACTGTTTTTT.

The gene calls are TRBV9 and TRBJ1-4, with 7 nucleotides matching TRBD1. The junction had 7 bases not matched to a gene; V was cut back by 4 bases and J by 4 bases. The V gene's germline CDR1 is SGDLS and CDR2 YYNGEE. CDR3 length equals 15 residues. DNA of the CDR3: TGTGCCAGCAGCACGCGGGACAGCGATAATGAAAAACTGTTTTTT. As protein: CASSTRDSDNEKLFF.

This clone was seen only once. V is TRBV5-1 and J is TRBJ1-4; a possible D gene is TRBD1 (5 bases). The CDR3 is made up of 13 amino acids. Germline assignment: CDR1 SGHRS and CDR2 YFSETQ. Trimming removed 4 bases from V and 8 bases from J, with 12 bases in between. In DNA form, the CDR3 reads TGCGCCAGCAGCCCTGAGGGGAACGAAAAACTGTTTTTT. It translates to CASSPEGNEKLFF.

This clone has only one observation. V gene TRBV7-9 combines with J gene TRBJ1-4; 9 nucleotides agree with TRBD1. The CDR3 extends over 15 amino acids. Germline V gives CDR1 SEHNR, CDR2 FQNEAQ (reference sequence). The V gene end was trimmed by 5 bases and the J gene end by 2 bases; junction bases not matched to a gene: 3. CDR3 nucleotides: TGTGCCAGCAGCAAGACAGGGGGTACTAATGAAAAACTGTTTTTT. Protein: CASSKTGGTNEKLFF.

The genes are TRBV7-3 and TRBJ2-1, with 8 bases matching TRBD2. This CDR3 spans 16 amino acids. The V and J ends lost 5 bases and 7 bases, in that order; junction bases with no gene match: 13. Per germline, CDR1 SGHTA and CDR2 FQGTGA. CDR3 nucleotides: TGTGCCAGCAGCCCGAATCAAGCGGGAGCTTTGAATGAGCAGTTCTTC. This translates into CASSPNQAGALNEQFF. The full variable domain, rest sourced from reference TRBV7-3 and TRBJ2-1, is GAGVSQTPSNKVTEKGKYVELRCDPISGHTALYWYRQSLGQGPEFLIYFQGTGAADDSGLPNDRFFAVRPEGSVSTLKIQRTERGDSAVYLCASSPNQAGALNEQFFGPGTRLTVL.

The rearrangement joins TRBV11-2 to TRBJ2-1; TRBD1 aligns across 7 bases. Looked up from germline, CDR1 is SGHAT and CDR2 is FQNNGV. This CDR3 comprises 14 residues. V was pared by 7 bases and J by 3 bases, with 6 bases of the junction left unmatched. DNA for the CDR3: TGTGCCAGCATGCCCCGACAGGGCTACAATGAGCAGTTCTTC. Protein sequence: CASMPRQGYNEQFF.

The rearrangement links TRBV11-3 to TRBJ2-3, with 7 positions matching TRBD2. CDR1 and CDR2 (germline): SGHNT, YENEEA. V dropped 4 bases and J dropped 11; count of bases not matched to a gene: 18. This CDR3 comprises 16 residues. Here the CDR3 DNA reads TGTGCCAGCAGCTCGCACATCCGGGACTACTCGATCGGGCAGTATTTT. It specifies CASSSHIRDYSIGQYF.

The chain links TRBV6-2 or TRBV6-3 to TRBJ2-1; D may correspond to TRBD1 or TRBD2 (5 bases each). V shed 5 bases and J shed 6 bases, with 14 bases lying between them. The CDR3 loop spans 14 amino acids. Germline CDR1 is MNHEY and CDR2 is SVGEGT. The CDR3 sequence is CASSPLGVSNEQFF. Written as DNA, the CDR3 is TGTGCCAGCAGTCCACTAGGGGTTAGCAATGAGCAGTTCTTC.

V gene TRBV12-5 combines with J gene TRBJ2-1; a possible D gene is TRBD2 (7 bases). The CDR3 totals 14 residues. CDR1 is LGHNT and CDR2 is FRNRAP in the germline V gene. With 7 bases removed from V and 4 bases from J, the gap between germline ends came to 14 bases. For the CDR3, the DNA is TGTGCTAGTGCCGGCGGGGGCCTATACAATGAGCAGTTCTTC. It specifies CASAGGGLYNEQFF.

This sequence joins TRBV4-1 and TRBJ2-1; TRBD2 matches at 7 bases. The CDR3 covers 15 residues. CDR1 and CDR2 (germline): MGHRA, YSYEKL. The ends lost 4 bases at V and 7 bases at J; junction bases unmatched: 10. Written as DNA, the CDR3 is TGCGCCAGCAGCCGCTTCCAGACTAGCTATAATGAGCAGTTCTTC. Translating it yields CASSRFQTSYNEQFF.